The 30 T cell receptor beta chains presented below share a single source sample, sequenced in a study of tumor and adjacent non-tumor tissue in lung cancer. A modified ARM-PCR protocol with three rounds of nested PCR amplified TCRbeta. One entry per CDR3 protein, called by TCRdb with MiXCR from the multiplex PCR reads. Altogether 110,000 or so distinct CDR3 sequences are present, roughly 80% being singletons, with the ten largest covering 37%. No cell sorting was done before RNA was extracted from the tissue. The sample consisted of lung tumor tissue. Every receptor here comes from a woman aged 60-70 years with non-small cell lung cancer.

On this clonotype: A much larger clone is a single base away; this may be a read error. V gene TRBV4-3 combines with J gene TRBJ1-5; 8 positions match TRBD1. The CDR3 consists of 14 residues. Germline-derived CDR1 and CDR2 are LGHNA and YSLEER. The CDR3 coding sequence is TGCGCCAGCAGCCCGGGACAGGAGTATCAGCCCCAGGATTTT. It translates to CASSPGQEYQPQDF.

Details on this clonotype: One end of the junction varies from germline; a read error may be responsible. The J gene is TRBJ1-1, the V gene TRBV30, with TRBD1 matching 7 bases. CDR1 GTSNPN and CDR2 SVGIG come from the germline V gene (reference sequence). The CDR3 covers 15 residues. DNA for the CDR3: TGTGTCTGGAGGCCCTGGGACAGTAGGAACACTGAAGCTTTCTTT. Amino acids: CVWRPWDSRNTEAFF.

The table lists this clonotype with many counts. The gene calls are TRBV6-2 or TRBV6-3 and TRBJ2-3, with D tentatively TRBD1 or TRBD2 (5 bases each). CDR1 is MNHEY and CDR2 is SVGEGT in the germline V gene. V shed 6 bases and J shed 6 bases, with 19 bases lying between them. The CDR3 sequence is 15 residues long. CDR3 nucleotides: TGTGCCAGCAGCCCCGGACCAGGGCGAGGGGATACGCAGTATTTT. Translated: CASSPGPGRGDTQYF.

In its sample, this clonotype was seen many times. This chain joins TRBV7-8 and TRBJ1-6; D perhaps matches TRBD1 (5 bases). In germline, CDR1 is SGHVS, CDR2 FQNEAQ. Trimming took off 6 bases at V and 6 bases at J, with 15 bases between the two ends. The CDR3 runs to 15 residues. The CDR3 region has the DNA TGTGCCAGCAGGTTCCAAGACAGCGGTAATTCACCCCTCCACTTT. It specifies CASRFQDSGNSPLHF.

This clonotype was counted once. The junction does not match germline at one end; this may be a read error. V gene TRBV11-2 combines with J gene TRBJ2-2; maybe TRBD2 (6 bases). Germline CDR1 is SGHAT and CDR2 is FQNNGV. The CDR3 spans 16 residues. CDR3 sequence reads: CASNLVLAAHTAVLFF. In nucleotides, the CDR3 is TGTGCCAGCAACTTAGTATTAGCGGCGCACACCGCGGTGCTGTTTTTT.

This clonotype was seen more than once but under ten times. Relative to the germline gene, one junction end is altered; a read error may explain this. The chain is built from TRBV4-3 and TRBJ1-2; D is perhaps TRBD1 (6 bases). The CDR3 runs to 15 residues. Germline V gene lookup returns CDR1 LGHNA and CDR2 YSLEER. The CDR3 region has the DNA TGCGTCAGCAGCCAAGATATGAGGGGGAACTATGGCTACACCTTC. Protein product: CVSSQDMRGNYGYTF.

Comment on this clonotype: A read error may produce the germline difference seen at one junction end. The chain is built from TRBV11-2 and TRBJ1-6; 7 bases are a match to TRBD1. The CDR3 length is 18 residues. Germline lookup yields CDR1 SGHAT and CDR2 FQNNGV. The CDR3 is CASSLAGSKGGLYSPLHF. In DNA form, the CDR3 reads TGTGCCAGCAGCTTAGCGGGATCAAAAGGGGGCCTTTATTCACCACTCCACTTT.

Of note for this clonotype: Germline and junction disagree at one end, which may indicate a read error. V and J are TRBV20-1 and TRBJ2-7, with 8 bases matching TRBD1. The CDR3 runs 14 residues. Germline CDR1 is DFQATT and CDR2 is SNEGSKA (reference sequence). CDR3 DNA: TGCGGTGCTAGCCGGGACAGGATCCCCTGCGAGCAGTACTTC. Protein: CGASRDRIPCEQYF.

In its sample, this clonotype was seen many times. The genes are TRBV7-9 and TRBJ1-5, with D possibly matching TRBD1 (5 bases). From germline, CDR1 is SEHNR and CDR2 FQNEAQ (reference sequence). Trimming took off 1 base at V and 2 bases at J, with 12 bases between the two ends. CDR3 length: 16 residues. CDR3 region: CASSLELGVGNQPQHF. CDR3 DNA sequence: TGTGCCAGCAGCTTAGAACTGGGGGTCGGCAATCAGCCCCAGCATTTT.

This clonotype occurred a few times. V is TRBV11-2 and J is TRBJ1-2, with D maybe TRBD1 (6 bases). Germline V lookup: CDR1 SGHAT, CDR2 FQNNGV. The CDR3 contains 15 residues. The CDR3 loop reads CPGSANRAANYGYTF. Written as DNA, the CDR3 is TGTCCCGGCAGCGCCAACAGGGCCGCTAACTATGGCTACACCTTC.

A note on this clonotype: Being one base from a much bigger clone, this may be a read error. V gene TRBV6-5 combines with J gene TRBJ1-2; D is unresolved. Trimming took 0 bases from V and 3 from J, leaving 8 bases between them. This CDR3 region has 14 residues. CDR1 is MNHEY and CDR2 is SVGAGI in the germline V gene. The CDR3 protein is CASSYSEHYYGYTF. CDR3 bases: TGTGCCAGCAGTTACTCCGAACACTACTATGGCTACACCTTC.

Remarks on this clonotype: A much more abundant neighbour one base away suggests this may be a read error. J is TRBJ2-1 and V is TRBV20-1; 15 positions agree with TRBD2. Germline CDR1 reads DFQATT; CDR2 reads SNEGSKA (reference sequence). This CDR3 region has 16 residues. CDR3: CRAKGLAGGDYNEQFF. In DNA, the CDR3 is TGCAGAGCTAAGGGACTAGCGGGAGGAGATTACAATGAGCAGTTCTTC.

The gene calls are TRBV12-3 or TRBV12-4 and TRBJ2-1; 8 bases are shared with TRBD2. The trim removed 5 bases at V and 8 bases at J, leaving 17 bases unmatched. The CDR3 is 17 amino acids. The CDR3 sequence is CASSLRVTGGPWDEQFF. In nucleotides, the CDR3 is TGTGCCAGCAGTCTGAGGGTAACGGGGGGGCCATGGGATGAGCAGTTCTTC.

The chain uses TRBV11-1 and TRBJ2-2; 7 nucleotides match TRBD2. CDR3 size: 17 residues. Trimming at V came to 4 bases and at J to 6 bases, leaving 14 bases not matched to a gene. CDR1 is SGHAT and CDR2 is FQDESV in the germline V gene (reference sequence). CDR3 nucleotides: TGTGCCAGCAGCTACCCCTCGTTGGCGGGAGTTTCCGGGGAGCTGTTTTTT. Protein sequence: CASSYPSLAGVSGELFF.

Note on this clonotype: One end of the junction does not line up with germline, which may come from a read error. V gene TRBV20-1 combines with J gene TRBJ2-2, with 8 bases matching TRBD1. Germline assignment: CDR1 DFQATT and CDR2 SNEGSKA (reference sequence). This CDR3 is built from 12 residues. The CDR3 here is CSVRDNRGELFF. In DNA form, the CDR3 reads TGCAGTGTTAGAGATAACAGGGGGGAACTGTTTTTT.

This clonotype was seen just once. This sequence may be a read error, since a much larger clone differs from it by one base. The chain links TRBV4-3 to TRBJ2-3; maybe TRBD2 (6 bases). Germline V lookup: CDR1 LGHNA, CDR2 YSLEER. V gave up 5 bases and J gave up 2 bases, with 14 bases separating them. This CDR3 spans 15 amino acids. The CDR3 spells CASSARGGVTDTQYF. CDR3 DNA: TGCGCCAGCAGCGCACGGGGCGGGGTCACAGATACGCAGTATTTT.

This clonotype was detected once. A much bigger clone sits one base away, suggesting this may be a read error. The CDR3: CSANPSRGAWTDTQYF. The CDR3 nucleotides read TGCAGTGCTAACCCTAGCCGGGGGGCCTGGACAGATACGCAGTATTTT. This chain links TRBV20-1 with TRBJ2-3, with a tentative D call TRBD2 (7 bases). Deletions cut 4 bases from V and 3 bases from J, with 20 bases between. Per germline, CDR1 DFQATT and CDR2 SNEGSKA (reference sequence). The CDR3 length is 16 residues.

The CDR3 region is CSTPRGTPSKNIQYF. DNA for the CDR3: TGCAGTACCCCAAGGGGGACCCCCTCCAAAAACATTCAGTACTTC. The chain links TRBV20-1 to TRBJ2-4, with D tentatively TRBD1 (6 bases). The CDR3 length is 15 residues. Trimming took off 8 bases at V and 2 bases at J, with 19 bases between the two ends. Looked up from germline, CDR1 is DFQATT and CDR2 is SNEGSKA (reference sequence).

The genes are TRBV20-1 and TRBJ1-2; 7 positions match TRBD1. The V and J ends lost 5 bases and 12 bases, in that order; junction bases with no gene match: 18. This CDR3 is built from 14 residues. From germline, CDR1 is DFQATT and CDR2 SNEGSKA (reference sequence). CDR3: CSALPGQEGYDNTF. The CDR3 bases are TGCAGTGCTCTACCCGGACAGGAGGGCTATGACAACACCTTC.

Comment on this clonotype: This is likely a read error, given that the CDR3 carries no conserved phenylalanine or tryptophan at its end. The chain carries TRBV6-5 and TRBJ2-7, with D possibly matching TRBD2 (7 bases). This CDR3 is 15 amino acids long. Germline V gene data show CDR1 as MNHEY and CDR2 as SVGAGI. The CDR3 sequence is CVSSYSGGPGYEQYI. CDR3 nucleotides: TGTGTCAGCAGTTACTCGGGGGGCCCCGGCTACGAGCAGTACATC.

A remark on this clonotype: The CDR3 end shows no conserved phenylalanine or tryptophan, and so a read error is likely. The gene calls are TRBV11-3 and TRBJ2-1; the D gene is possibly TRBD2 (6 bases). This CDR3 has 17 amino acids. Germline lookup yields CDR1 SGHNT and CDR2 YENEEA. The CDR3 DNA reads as TGTCCCAGCAGCTTAGGCCCACTAGCACTATCCTACGATGAGCAGTTCTCC. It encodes CPSSLGPLALSYDEQFS.

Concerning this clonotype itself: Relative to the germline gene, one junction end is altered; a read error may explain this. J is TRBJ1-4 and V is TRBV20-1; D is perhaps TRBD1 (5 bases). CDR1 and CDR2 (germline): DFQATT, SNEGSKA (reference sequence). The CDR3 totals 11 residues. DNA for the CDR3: TGCAGTGCTAGTGTCAGGGATAGACTGCTTTTT. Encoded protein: CSASVRDRLLF.

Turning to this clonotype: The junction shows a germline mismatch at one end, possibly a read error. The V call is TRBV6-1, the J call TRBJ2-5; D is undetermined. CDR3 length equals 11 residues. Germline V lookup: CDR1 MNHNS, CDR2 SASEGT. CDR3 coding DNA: TGTGCCAGCAGTCCCCAAGCGACCCAGTACTTC. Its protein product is CASSPQATQYF.

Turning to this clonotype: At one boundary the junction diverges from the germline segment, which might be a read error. CDR3 sequence: CAWSGKGSQPQRF. The CDR3, as DNA: TGTGCCTGGAGTGGGAAAGGATCTCAGCCCCAGCGTTTT. The chain links TRBV30 to TRBJ1-5; D is ambiguous. The V gene's germline CDR1 is GTSNPN and CDR2 SVGIG (reference sequence). This CDR3 has 13 amino acids.

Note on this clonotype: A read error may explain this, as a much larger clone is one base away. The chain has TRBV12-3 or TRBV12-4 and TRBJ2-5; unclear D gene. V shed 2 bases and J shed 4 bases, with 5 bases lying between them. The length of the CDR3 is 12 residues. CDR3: CASSLRRETQYF. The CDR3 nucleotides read TGTGCCAGCAGTTTACGACGAGAGACCCAGTACTTC.

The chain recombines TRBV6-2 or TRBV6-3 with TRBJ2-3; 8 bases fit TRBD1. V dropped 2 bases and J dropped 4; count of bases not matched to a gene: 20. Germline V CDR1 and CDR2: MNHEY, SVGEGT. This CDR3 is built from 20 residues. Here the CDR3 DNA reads TGTGCCAGCAGTTACCCTCTGGGGATTAGCAGGGGGCGAGTCGCAGATACGCAGTATTTT. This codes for CASSYPLGISRGRVADTQYF.

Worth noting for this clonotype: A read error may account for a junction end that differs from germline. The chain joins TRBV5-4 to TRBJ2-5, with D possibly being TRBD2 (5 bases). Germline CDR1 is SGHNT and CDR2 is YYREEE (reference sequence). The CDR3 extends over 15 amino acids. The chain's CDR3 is CASSKPGLAEEIQYF. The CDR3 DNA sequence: TGTGCCAGCAGCAAGCCGGGATTAGCTGAAGAGATCCAGTACTTC.

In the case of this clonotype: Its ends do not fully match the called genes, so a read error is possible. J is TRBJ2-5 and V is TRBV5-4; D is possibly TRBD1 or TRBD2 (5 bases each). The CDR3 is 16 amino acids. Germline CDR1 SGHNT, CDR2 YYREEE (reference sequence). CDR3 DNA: TGTGTCAGCGGCTTTCGAGAGGGGATAGGAGAGGAGACCCAGTACTTC. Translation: CVSGFREGIGEETQYF.

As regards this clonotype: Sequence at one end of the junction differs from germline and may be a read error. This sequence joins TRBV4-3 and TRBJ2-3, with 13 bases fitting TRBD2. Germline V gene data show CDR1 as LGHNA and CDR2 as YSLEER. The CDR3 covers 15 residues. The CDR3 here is CARSQGTSGADTQYF. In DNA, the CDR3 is TGTGCCAGAAGCCAAGGGACTAGCGGGGCGGATACGCAGTATTTT.

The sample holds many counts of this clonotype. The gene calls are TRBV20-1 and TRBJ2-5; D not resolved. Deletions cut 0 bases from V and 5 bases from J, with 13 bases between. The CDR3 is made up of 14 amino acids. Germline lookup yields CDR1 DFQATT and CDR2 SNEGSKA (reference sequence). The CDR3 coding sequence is TGCAGTGCTAGAGATGTGGCCTTGGGGGAGACCCAGTACTTC. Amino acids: CSARDVALGETQYF.